This T cell receptor beta chain was retrieved from a study of T cells in women clearing cervical HPV infection. Study-wide results and limits: TRBV6-7 relative abundance averaged roughly 0.099% in cases and under 0.2% in controls.

CDR3 length: 15 residues. Trimming took 5 bases from V and 1 from J; bases not matched to a gene: 8. Germline CDR1 is SGHTA and CDR2 is FQGNSA. A word on this clone: Its specificity is unknown. Coverage ceases 3 residues before the CDR3 finishes, and the germline J gene fills in the end.

TCRdb's table, derived via immunoSEQ multiplex PCR, lists solely in-frame clones and lacks some. Its listing shows about 26,000 clones. The receptor was derived from a woman between 18 and 70 years old with a cervical HPV16 infection that either progressed to CIN3+ or cleared (not recorded which). The rearrangement links TRBV7-2 to TRBJ2-7; TRBD2 agrees at 7 bases. Input material: blood buffy coat. This CDR3 is CASSMRDYQSYEQYF. The CDR3 bases that were read are TGTGCCAGCAGCATGAGGGACTATCAATCCTACGAG.